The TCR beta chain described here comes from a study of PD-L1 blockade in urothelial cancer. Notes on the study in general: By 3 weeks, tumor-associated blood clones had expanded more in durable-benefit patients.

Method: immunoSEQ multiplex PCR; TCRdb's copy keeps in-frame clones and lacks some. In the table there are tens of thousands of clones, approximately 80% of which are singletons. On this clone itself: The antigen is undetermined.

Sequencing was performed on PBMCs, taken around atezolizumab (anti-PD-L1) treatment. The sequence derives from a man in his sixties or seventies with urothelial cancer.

In DNA, the CDR3 is TGTGCCATCAGTGAGGGCACTAGCGGGAGTCACGAGCAGTACTTC. Protein sequence: CAISEGTSGSHEQYF. The J gene is TRBJ2-7, the V gene TRBV10-3, with 11 bases fitting TRBD2. The V and J ends lost 2 bases and 5 bases, in that order; junction bases with no gene match: 5. CDR3 length equals 15 residues. The germline V gene has CDR1 ENHRY and CDR2 SYGVKD.